This T cell receptor beta chain appears in the sequencing data of a study of beta chain features in type 1 diabetes. Study details: There was similarity between patients and healthy donors in age, gender and cell yields.

Reverse transcription of all isolated RNA meant that expressed TCRB transcripts were sequenced. Assay used: immunoSEQ multiplex PCR; TCRdb lists only in-frame clones, some missing. The data hold about 160,000 clones, with approximately 8% observed a single time. By way of CD45RO/CCR7/CD25/CD127/CD95/CD27, the CD4+ regulatory, stem cell-like memory, central memory and naive cells were sorted. Sorted cells reached over 98% purity in every population. With regard to this clone: The antigen is not known.

Study conclusions and caveats: Type 1 diabetes patients had TCRB CDR3s that were shorter (moderately but significantly so) in all four CD4+ subsets.

Sequencing input: central memory CD4+ T cells from blood. This receptor was obtained from a woman in her forties with type 1 diabetes.

The CDR3 reads CSVGEPWTEAFF. The CDR3 nucleotides read TGCAGCGTTGGGGAGCCTTGGACTGAAGCTTTCTTT. The rearrangement links TRBV29-1 to TRBJ1-1; no firm D call. The CDR3 spans 12 residues. The V and J ends lost 4 bases and 5 bases respectively, with 11 bases between them. Germline CDR1 is SQVTM and CDR2 is ANQGSEA.